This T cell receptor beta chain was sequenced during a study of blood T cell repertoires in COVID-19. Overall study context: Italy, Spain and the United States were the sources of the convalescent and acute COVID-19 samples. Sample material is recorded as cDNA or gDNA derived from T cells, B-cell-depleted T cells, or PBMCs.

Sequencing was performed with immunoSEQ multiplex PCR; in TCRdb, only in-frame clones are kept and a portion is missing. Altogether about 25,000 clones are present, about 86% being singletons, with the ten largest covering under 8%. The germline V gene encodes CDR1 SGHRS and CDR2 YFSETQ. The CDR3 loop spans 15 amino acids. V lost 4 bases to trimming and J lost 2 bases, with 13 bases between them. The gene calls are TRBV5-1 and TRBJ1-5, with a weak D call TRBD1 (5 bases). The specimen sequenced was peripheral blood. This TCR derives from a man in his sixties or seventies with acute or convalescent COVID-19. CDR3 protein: CASSQLGGGNQPQHF. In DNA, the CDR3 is TGCGCCAGCAGCCAACTCGGGGGTGGCAATCAGCCCCAGCATTTT.